This TCR beta chain derives from a study of blood T cell repertoires in COVID-19. On the study more broadly: The samples span acute and convalescent COVID-19 from the United States, Italy and Spain. The analysed material was cDNA or gDNA that came from T cells, B-cell-depleted T cells, or PBMCs.

CDR1 and CDR2 from the germline V gene are GTSNPN and SVGIG (reference sequence). Trimming at V came to 2 bases and at J to 4 bases, leaving 2 bases not matched to a gene. This CDR3 is built from 13 residues. Authors' data handling: Reference gene primer amplification gave estimated nucleated cell counts. This table comes from immunoSEQ multiplex PCR, and its TCRdb copy is limited to in-frame clones, with some not included. V and J calls and clone size are as listed in that table; D and trimming were resolved from the DNA. Altogether some 140,000 clones are present, roughly 91% being singletons, with the ten largest covering around 18%. This clone was seen more than once but under ten times.

The rearrangement links TRBV30 to TRBJ1-5; TRBD1 agrees at 7 bases. The TCR originated in a man aged 45-60 years with active or convalescent COVID-19. Material: peripheral blood. The CDR3 is CAWSTDRNQPQHF. The CDR3 DNA follows: TGTGCCTGGAGTACGGACAGGAATCAGCCCCAGCATTTT.